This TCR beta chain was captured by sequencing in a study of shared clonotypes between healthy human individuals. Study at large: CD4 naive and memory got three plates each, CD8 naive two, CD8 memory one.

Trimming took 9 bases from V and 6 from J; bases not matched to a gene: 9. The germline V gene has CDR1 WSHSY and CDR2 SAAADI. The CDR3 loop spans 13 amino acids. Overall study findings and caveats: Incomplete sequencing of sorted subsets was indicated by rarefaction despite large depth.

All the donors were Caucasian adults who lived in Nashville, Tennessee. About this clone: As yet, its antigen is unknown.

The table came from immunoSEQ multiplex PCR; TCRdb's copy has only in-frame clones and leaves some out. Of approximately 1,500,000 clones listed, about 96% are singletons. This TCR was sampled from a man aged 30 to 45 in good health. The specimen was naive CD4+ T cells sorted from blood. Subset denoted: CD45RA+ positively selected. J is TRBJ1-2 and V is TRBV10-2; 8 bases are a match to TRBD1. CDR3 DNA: TGCGCCAGTCGCCAGGGGGCGATGGATGGCTACACCTTC. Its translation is CASRQGAMDGYTF.